This T cell receptor beta chain was recovered during a study of T cell changes during pregnancy in multiple sclerosis. Libraries were prepared by immunoSEQ multiplex PCR; TCRdb keeps only in-frame clonotypes and omits some of them. The table has 60,000 to 75,000 clones, over 85% seen once. Per the germline V gene, CDR1 is MDHEN and CDR2 is SYDVKM. CDR3 size: 12 residues. The V end was cut by 6 bases, the J end by 5 bases, with 7 bases between. The starting material was peripheral blood, obtained in the second trimester of pregnancy. The receptor comes from a female donor with multiple sclerosis, enrolled in a pregnancy study. This chain links TRBV28 with TRBJ1-4; D remains ambiguous. The CDR3 protein is CASREANEKLFF. The CDR3 nucleotides are TGTGCCAGCAGGGAGGCCAATGAAAAACTGTTTTTT.